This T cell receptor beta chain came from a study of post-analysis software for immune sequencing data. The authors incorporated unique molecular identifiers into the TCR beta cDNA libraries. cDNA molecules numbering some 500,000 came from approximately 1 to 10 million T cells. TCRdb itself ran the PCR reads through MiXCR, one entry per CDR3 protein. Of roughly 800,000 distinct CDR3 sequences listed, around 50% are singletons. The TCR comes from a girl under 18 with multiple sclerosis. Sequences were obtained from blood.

CDR3 residues: CASSQNGQGNNEQFF. The CDR3 bases are TGCGCCAGCAGCCAGAACGGACAGGGGAACAATGAGCAGTTCTTC. The chain joins TRBV4-1 to TRBJ2-1; 9 positions match TRBD1. V gave up 3 bases and J gave up 5 bases; unmatched junction bases: 5. Germline V CDR1 and CDR2: MGHRA, YSYEKL. The CDR3 sequence is 15 residues long.